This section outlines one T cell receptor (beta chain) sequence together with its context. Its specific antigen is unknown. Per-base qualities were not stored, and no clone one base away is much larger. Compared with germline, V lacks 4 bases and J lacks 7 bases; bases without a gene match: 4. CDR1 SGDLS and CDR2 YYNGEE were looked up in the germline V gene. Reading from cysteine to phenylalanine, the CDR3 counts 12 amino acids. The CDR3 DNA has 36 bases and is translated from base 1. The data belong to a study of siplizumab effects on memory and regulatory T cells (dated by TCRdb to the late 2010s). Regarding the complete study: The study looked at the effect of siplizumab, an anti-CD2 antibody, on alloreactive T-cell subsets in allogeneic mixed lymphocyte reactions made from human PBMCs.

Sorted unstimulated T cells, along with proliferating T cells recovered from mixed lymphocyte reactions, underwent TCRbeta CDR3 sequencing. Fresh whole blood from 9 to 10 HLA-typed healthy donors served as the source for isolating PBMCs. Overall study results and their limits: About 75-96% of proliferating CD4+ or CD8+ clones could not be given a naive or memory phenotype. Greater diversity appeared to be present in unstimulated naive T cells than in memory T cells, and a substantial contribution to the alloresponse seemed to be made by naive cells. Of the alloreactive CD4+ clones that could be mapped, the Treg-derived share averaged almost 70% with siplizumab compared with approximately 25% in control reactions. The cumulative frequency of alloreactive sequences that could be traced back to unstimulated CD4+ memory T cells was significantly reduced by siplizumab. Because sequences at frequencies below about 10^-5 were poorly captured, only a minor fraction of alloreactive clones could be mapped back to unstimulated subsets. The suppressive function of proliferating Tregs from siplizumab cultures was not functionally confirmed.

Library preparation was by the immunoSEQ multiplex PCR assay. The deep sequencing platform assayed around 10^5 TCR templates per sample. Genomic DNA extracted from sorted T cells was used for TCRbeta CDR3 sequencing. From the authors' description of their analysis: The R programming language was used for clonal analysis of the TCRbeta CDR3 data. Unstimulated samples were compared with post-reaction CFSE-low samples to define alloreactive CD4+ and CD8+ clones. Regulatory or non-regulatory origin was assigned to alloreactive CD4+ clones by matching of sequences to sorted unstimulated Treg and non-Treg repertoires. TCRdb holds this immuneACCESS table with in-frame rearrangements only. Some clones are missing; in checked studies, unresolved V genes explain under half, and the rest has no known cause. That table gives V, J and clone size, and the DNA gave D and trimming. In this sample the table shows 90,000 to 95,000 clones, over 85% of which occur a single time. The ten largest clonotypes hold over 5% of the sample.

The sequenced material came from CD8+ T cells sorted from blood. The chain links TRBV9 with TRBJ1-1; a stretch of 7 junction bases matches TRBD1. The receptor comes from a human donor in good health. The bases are TGTGCCAGCAGCCCCGGGACAGATGAAGCTTTCTTT. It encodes CASSPGTDEAFF.